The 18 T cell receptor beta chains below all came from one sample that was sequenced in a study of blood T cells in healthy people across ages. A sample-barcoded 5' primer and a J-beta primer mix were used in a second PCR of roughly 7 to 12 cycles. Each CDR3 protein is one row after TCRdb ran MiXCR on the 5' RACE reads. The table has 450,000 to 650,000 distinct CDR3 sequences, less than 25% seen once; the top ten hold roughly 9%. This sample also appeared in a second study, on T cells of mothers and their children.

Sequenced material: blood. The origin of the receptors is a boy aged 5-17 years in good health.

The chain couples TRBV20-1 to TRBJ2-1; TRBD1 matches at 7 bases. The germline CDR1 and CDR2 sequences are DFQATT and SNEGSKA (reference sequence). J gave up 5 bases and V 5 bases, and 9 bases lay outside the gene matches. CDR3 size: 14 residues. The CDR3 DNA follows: TGCAGTGCTCCTACAGGGGTATTAAACAATGAGCAGTTCTTC. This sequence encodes CSAPTGVLNNEQFF.

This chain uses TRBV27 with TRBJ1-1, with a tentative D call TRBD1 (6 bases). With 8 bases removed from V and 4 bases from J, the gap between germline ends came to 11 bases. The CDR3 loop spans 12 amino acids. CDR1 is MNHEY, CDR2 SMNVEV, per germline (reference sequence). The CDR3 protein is CASQQGGTEAFF. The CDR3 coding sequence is TGTGCCAGCCAACAGGGCGGCACTGAAGCTTTCTTT.

Here the CDR3 reads CSVEDRRWGSTDTQYF. In nucleotides, the CDR3 is TGCAGCGTTGAAGATAGAAGGTGGGGTAGCACAGATACGCAGTATTTT. This rearrangement joins TRBV29-1 to TRBJ2-3; the D is unclear. CDR3 size: 16 residues. CDR1 is SQVTM, CDR2 ANQGSEA, per germline. V lost 0 bases, J lost 0 bases, and 13 bases lay in between.

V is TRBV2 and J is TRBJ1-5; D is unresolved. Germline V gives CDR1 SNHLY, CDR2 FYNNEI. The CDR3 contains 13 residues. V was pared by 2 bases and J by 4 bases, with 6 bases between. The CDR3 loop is CASSERLNQPQHF. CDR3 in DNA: TGTGCCAGCAGTGAAAGGCTTAATCAGCCCCAGCATTTT.

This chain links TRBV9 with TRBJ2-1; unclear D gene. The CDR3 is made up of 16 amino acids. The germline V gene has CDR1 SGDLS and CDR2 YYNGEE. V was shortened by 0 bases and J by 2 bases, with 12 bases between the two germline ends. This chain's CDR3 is CASSVEGLGTYNEQFF. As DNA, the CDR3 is TGTGCCAGCAGCGTAGAAGGGCTCGGTACCTACAATGAGCAGTTCTTC.

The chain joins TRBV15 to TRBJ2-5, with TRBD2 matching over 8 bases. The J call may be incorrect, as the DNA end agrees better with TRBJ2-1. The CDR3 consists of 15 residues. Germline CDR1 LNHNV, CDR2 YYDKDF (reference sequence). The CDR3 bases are TGTGCCACCAGCACTTCGGGGGGGCTATACAATGAGCAGTTCTTC. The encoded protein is CATSTSGGLYNEQFF.

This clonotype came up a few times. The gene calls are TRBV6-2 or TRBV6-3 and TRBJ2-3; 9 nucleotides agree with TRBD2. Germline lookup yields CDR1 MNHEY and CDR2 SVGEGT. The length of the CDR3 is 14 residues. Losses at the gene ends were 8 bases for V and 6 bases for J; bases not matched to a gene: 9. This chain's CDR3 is CASAGTSKLDTQYF. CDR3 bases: TGTGCCAGCGCCGGGACTAGCAAATTGGATACGCAGTATTTT.

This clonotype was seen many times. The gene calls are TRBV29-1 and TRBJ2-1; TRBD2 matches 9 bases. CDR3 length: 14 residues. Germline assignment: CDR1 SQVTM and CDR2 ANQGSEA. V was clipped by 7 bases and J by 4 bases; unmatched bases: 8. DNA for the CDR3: TGCAGCGGGACGGGACTAGCCGAGTACAATGAGCAGTTCTTC. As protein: CSGTGLAEYNEQFF.

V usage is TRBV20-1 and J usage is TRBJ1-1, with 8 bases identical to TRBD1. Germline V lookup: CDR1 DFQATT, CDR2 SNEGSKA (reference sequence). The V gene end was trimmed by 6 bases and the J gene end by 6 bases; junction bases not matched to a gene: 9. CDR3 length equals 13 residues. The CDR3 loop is CSAETGESPEAFF. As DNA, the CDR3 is TGCAGTGCCGAGACAGGGGAAAGCCCTGAAGCTTTCTTT.

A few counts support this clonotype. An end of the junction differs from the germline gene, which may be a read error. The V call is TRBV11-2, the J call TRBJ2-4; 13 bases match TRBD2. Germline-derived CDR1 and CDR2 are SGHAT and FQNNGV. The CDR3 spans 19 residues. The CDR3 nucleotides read TGTGCCAGCAGCTTAGGATCACTAGCGGGGGGGCTCGCCAAAAACATTCAGTATTTC. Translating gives CASSLGSLAGGLAKNIQYF.

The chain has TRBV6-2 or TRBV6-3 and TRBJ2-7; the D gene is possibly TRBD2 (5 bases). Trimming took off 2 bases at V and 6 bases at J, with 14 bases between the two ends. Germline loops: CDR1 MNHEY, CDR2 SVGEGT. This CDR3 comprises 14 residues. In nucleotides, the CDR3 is TGTGCCAGCAGTTACGGTCTGGACTCGGGCGAGCAGTACTTC. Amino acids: CASSYGLDSGEQYF.

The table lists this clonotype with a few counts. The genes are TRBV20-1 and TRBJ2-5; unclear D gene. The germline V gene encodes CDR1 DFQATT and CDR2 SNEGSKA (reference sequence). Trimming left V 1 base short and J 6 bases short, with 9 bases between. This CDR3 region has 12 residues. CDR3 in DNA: TGCAGTGCTAGAGTCCTTTTTAAGACCCAGTACTTC. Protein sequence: CSARVLFKTQYF.

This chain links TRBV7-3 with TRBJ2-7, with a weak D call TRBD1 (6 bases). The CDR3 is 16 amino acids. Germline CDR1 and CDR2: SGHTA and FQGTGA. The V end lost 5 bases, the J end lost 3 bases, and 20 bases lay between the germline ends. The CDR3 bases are TGTGCCAGCAGCATCGATTCAGGACAGCTAAGCTACGAGCAGTACTTC. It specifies CASSIDSGQLSYEQYF.

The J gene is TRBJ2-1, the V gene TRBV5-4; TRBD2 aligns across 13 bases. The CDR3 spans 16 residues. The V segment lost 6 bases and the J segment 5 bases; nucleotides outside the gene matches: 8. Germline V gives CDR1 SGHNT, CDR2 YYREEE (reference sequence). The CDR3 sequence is CASNLRGTSGNNEQFF. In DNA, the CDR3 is TGTGCCAGCAACCTACGCGGGACTAGCGGGAACAATGAGCAGTTCTTC.

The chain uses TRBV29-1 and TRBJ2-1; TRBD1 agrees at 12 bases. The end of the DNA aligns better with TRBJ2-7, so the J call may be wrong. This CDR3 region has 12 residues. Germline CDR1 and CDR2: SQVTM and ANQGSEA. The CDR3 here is CSVGTGGSEQYF. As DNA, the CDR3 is TGCAGCGTAGGGACAGGGGGCAGCGAGCAGTACTTC.

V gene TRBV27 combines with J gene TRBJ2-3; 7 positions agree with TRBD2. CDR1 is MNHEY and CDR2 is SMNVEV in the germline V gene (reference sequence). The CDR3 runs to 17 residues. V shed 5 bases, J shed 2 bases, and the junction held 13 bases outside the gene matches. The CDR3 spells CASSARPTSRYTDTQYF. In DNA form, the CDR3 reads TGTGCCAGCAGTGCCCGGCCGACTAGCAGATACACAGATACGCAGTATTTT.

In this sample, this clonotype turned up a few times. In DNA, the CDR3 is TGTGCCAGCGCTAGCGGAACTAGCACAGATACGCAGTATTTT. It codes for CASASGTSTDTQYF. The chain recombines TRBV2 with TRBJ2-3; 7 bases are shared with TRBD2. V shed 8 bases, J shed 0 bases, and the junction held 5 bases outside the gene matches. The CDR3 contains 14 residues. Germline assignment: CDR1 SNHLY and CDR2 FYNNEI.

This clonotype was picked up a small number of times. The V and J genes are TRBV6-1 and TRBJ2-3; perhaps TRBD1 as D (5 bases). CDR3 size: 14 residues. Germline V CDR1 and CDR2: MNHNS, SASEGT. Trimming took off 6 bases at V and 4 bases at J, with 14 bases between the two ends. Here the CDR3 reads CASSREPGSDTQYF. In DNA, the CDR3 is TGTGCCAGCAGCAGGGAACCGGGTTCAGATACGCAGTATTTT.